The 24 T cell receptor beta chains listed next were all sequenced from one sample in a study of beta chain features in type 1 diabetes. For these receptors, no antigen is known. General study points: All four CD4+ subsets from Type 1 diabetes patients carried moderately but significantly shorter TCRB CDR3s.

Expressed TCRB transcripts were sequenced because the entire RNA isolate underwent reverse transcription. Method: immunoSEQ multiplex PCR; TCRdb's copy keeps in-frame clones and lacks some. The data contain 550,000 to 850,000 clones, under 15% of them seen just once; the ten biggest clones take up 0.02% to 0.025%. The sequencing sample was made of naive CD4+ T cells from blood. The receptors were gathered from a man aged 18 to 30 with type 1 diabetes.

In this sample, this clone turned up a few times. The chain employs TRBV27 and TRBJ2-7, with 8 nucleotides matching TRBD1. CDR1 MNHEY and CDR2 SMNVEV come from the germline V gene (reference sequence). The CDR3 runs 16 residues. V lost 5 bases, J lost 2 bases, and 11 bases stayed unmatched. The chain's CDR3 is CASSTSDRALPYEQYF. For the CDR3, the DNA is TGTGCCAGCAGTACCTCGGACAGGGCCCTTCCCTACGAGCAGTACTTC.

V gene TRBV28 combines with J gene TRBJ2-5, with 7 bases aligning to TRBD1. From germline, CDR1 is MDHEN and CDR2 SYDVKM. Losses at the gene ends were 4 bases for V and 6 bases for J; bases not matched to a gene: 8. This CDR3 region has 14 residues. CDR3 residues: CASSSGQYEKTQYF. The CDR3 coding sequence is TGTGCCAGCAGTTCGGGACAGTACGAAAAGACCCAGTACTTC.

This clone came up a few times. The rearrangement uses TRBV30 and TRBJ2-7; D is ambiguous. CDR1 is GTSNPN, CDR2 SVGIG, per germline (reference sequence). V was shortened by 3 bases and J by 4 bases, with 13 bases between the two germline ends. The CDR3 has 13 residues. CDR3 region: CAWRGIAPYEQYF. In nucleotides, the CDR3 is TGTGCCTGGAGGGGAATCGCGCCGTACGAGCAGTACTTC.

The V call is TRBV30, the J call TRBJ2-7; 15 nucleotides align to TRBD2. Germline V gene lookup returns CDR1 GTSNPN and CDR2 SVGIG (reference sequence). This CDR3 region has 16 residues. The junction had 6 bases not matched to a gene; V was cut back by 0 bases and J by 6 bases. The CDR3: CAWSVSRTSGGAEQYF. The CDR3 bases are TGTGCCTGGAGTGTATCGAGGACTAGCGGGGGGGCCGAGCAGTACTTC. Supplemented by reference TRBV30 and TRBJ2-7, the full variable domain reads SQTIHQWPATLVQPVGSPLSLECTVEGTSNPNLYWYRQAAGRGLQLLFYSVGIGQISSEVPQNLSASRPQDRQFILSSKKLLLSDSGFYLCAWSVSRTSGGAEQYFGPGTRLTVT.

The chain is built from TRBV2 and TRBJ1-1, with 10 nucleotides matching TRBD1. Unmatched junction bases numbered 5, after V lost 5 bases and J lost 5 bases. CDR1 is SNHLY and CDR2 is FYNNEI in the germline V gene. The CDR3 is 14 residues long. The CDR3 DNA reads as TGTGCCAGCAGTCGACAGGGGGCGAGGACTGAAGCTTTCTTT. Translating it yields CASSRQGARTEAFF.

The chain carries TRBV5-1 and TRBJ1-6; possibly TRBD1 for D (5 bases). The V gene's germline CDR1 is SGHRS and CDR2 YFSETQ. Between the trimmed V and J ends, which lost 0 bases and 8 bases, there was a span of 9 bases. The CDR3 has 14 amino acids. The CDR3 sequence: CASSLGVRDSPLHF. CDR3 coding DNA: TGCGCCAGCAGCTTGGGAGTCAGGGATTCACCCCTCCACTTT.

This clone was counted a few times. CDR3 amino acids: CASSPGVSTDTQYF. Here the CDR3 DNA reads TGTGCCAGCAGCCCTGGTGTGAGCACAGATACGCAGTATTTT. This rearrangement joins TRBV7-3 to TRBJ2-3, with D uncertain. The V end lost 5 bases, the J end lost 0 bases, and 9 bases lay between the germline ends. There are 14 residues in the CDR3. CDR1 and CDR2 from the germline V gene are SGHTA and FQGTGA.

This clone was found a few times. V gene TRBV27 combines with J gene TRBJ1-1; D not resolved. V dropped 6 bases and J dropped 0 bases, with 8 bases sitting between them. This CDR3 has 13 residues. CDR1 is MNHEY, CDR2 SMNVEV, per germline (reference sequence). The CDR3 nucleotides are TGTGCCAGCAGCCAGCTACTGAACACTGAAGCTTTCTTT. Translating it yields CASSQLLNTEAFF.

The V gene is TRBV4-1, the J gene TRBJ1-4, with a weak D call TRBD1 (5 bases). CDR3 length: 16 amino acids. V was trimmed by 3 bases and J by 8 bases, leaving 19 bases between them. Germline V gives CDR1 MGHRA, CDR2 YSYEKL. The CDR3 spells CASSQLGTRDGEKLFF. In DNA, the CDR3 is TGCGCCAGCAGCCAGCTTGGGACGAGGGATGGAGAAAAACTGTTTTTT.

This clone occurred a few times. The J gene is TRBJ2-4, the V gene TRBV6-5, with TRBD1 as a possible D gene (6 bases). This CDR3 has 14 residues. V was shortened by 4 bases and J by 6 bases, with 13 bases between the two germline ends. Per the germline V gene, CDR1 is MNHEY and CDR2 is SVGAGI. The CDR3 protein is CASSSGTPLNIQYF. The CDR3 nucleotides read TGTGCCAGCAGTTCCGGGACACCCCTAAACATTCAGTACTTC.

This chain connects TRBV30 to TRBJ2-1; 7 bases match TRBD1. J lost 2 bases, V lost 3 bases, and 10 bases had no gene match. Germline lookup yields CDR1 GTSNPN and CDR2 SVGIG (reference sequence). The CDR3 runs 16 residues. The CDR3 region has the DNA TGTGCCTGGAGCGCTACAGGGGACCCCCCCTACAATGAGCAGTTCTTC. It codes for CAWSATGDPPYNEQFF.

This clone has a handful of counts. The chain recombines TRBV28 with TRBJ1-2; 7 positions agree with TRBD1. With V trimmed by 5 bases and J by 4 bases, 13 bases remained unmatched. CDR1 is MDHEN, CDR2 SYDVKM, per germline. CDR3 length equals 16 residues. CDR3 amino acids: CASSIATGTAIYGYTF. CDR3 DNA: TGTGCCAGCAGTATAGCGACTGGGACAGCCATCTATGGCTACACCTTC.

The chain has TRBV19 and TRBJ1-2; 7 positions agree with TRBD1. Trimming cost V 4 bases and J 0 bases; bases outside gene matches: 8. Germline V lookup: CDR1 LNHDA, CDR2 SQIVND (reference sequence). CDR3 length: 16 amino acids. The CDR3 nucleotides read TGTGCCAGTAGTACCAAACCGGGACAGCCTAACTATGGCTACACCTTC. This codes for CASSTKPGQPNYGYTF.

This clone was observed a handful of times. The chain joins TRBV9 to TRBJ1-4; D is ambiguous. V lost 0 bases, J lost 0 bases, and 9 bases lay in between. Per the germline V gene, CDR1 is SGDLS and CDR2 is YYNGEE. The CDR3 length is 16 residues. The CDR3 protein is CASSVVVTATNEKLFF. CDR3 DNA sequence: TGTGCCAGCAGCGTAGTGGTTACCGCAACTAATGAAAAACTGTTTTTT.

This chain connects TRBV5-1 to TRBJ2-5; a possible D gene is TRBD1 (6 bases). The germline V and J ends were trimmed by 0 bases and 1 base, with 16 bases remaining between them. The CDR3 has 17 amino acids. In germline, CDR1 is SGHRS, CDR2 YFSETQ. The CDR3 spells CASSLDRDTVFQETQYF. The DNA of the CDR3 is TGCGCCAGCAGCTTGGACCGGGACACCGTCTTCCAAGAGACCCAGTACTTC.

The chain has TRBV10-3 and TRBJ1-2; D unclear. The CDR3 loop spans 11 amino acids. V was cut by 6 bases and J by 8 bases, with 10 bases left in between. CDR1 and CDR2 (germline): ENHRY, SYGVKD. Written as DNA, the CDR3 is TGTGCCATCAGCGCCGTAAGCGGCTACACCTTC. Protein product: CAISAVSGYTF.

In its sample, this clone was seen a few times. The CDR3 here is CSVRGRSSSYEQYF. CDR3 bases: TGCAGCGTTCGGGGACGTAGCAGCTCCTACGAGCAGTACTTC. This chain connects TRBV29-1 to TRBJ2-7, with D possibly called TRBD1 or TRBD2 (5 bases each). Deletions cut 5 bases from V and 0 bases from J, with 14 bases between. CDR3 size: 14 residues. Germline CDR1 is SQVTM and CDR2 is ANQGSEA.

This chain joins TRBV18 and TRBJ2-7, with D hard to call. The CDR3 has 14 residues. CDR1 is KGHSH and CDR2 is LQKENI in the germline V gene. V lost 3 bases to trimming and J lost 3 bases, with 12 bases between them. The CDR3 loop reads CASSPNPGSYEQYF. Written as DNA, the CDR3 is TGTGCCAGCTCACCTAACCCCGGCAGCTACGAGCAGTACTTC.

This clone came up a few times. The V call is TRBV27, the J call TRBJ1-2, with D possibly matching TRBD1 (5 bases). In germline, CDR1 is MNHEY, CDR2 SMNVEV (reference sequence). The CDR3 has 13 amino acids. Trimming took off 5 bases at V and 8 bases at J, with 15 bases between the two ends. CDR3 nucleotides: TGTGCCAGCAGTCAACTCAGGGAGAAGGGCTACACCTTC. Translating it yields CASSQLREKGYTF.

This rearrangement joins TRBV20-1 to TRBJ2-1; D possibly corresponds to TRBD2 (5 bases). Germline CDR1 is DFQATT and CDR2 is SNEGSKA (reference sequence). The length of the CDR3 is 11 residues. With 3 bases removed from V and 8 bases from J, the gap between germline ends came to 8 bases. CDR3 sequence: CSASEGHEQFF. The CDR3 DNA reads TGCAGTGCTAGCGAGGGCCATGAGCAGTTCTTC.

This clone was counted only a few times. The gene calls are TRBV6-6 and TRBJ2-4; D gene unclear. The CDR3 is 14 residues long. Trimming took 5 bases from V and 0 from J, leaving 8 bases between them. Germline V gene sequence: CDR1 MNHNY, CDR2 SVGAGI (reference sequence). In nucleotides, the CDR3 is TGTGCCAGCAGTGTCCCTTTAGCCAAAAACATTCAGTACTTC. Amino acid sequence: CASSVPLAKNIQYF.

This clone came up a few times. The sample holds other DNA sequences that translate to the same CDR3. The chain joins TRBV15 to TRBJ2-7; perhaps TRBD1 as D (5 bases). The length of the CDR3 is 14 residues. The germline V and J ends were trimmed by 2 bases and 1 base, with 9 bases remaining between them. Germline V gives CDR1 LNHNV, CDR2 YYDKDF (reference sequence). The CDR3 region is CATSRQGSSYEQYF. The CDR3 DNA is TGTGCCACCAGCAGACAGGGAAGTTCCTACGAGCAGTACTTC.

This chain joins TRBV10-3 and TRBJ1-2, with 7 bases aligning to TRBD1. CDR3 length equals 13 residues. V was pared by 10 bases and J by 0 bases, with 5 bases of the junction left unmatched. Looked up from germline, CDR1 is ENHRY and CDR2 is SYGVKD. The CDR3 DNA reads TGTGCCAGTCATGGGACAGCTAACTATGGCTACACCTTC. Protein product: CASHGTANYGYTF.

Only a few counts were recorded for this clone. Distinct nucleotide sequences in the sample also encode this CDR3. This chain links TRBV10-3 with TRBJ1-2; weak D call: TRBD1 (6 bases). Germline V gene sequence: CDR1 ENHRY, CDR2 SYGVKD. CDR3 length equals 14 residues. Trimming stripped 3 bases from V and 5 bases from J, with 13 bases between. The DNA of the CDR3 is TGTGCCATCAGTGAAGATGCGGGGGCGTATGGCTACACCTTC. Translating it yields CAISEDAGAYGYTF.